One and the same sample provided the 10 T cell receptor beta chains below, sequenced in a study of neoadjuvant anti-PD-1 for oral cavity cancer. The repertoire was sequenced with immunoSEQ multiplex PCR; TCRdb's copy has only in-frame clones and lacks some. The sample yields 8,000 to 10,000 clones, 70% seen once. Noted time point: after neoadjuvant nivolumab, at surgical resection. Here the sequenced sample was PBMCs, taken after nivolumab (anti-PD-1) treatment. All receptors come from a person between 40 and 79 years old with oral cavity squamous cell carcinoma.

V and J are TRBV9 and TRBJ2-1; TRBD2 matches at 9 bases. This CDR3 contains 15 residues. The germline CDR1 and CDR2 sequences are SGDLS and YYNGEE. The V segment lost 3 bases and the J segment 8 bases; nucleotides outside the gene matches: 9. Written as DNA, the CDR3 is TGTGCCAGCAGCGGCCAAGGGCGGGGGGGTGATGAGCAGTTCTTC. Translated, it gives CASSGQGRGGDEQFF. Based on the CDR3 plus reference TRBV9 and TRBJ2-1, the full variable domain is DSGVTQTPKHLITATGQRVTLRCSPRSGDLSVYWYQQSLDQGLQFLIQYYNGEERAKGNILERFSAQQFPDLHSELNLSSLELGDSALYFCASSGQGRGGDEQFFGPGTRLTVL.

This rearrangement joins TRBV6-5 to TRBJ1-6; D is ambiguous. Germline V CDR1 and CDR2: MNHEY, SVGAGI. The CDR3 sequence is 12 residues long. Deletions cut 1 base from V and 5 bases from J, with 0 bases between. The CDR3 loop reads CASSYYNSPLHF. DNA for the CDR3: TGTGCCAGCAGTTACTATAATTCACCCCTCCACTTT.

V usage is TRBV18 and J usage is TRBJ1-2; no clear D. CDR1 and CDR2 from the germline V gene are KGHSH and LQKENI. Trimming took 0 bases from V and 3 from J, leaving 11 bases between them. The CDR3 consists of 15 residues. The CDR3 loop reads CASSPPGEGDYGYTF. The CDR3 DNA reads TGTGCCAGCTCACCACCTGGGGAAGGAGACTATGGCTACACCTTC.

The chain recombines TRBV19 with TRBJ1-2, with 10 bases lining up with TRBD1. The CDR3 length is 15 residues. Germline CDR1 reads LNHDA; CDR2 reads SQIVND (reference sequence). Germline trimming cut 5 bases from V and 7 bases from J; bases unmatched to any gene: 10. The chain's CDR3 is CASSSTGTGESGYTF. The CDR3 nucleotides read TGTGCCAGTAGTTCAACCGGGACAGGGGAAAGTGGCTACACCTTC.

This chain connects TRBV5-6 to TRBJ2-5; D is unresolved. Germline-derived CDR1 and CDR2 are SGHDT and YYEEEE. Trimming left V 0 bases short and J 4 bases short, with 4 bases between. The CDR3 is made up of 12 amino acids. The CDR3 protein is CASSLALETQYF. The DNA for the CDR3 is TGTGCCAGCAGCTTGGCCTTAGAGACCCAGTACTTC.

In nucleotides, the CDR3 is TGTGCCATCAGTGAAACCCGACGGGAGAACACTGAAGCTTTCTTT. It encodes CAISETRRENTEAFF. V gene TRBV10-3 combines with J gene TRBJ1-1; no firm D call. Trimming pared 3 bases from V and 1 base from J, leaving 12 bases between. The CDR3 sequence is 15 residues long. CDR1 and CDR2 from the germline V gene are ENHRY and SYGVKD.

The chain carries TRBV5-4 and TRBJ2-1; perhaps TRBD2 as D (5 bases). Per germline, CDR1 SGHNT and CDR2 YYREEE (reference sequence). V dropped 7 bases and J dropped 0 bases, with 8 bases sitting between them. The CDR3 extends over 13 amino acids. The CDR3 reads CASSGSSYNEQFF. For the CDR3, the DNA is TGTGCCAGCTCGGGGAGCTCCTACAATGAGCAGTTCTTC.

This clone came up a few times. The chain combines TRBV5-6 with TRBJ1-5; tentative D call: TRBD1 (5 bases). V lost 4 bases, J lost 1 base, and 21 bases lay in between. CDR1 SGHDT and CDR2 YYEEEE come from the germline V gene. CDR3 length equals 18 residues. In nucleotides, the CDR3 is TGTGCCAGCAGCCCAAGGCCGGGGCGAGGGTTGAGCAATCAGCCCCAGCATTTT. It specifies CASSPRPGRGLSNQPQHF.

This chain connects TRBV6-5 to TRBJ2-3, with a tentative D call TRBD2 (5 bases). From germline, CDR1 is MNHEY and CDR2 SVGAGI. The germline V and J ends were trimmed by 6 bases and 5 bases, with 9 bases remaining between them. The CDR3 is made up of 12 amino acids. The CDR3 DNA follows: TGTGCCAGCAGGGACTCCCTAGATACGCAGTATTTT. Its protein is CASRDSLDTQYF.

The V call is TRBV5-1, the J call TRBJ2-5; D uncertain. Trimming took 0 bases from V and 2 from J, leaving 20 bases between them. Looked up from germline, CDR1 is SGHRS and CDR2 is YFSETQ. The CDR3 is 18 amino acids. Here the CDR3 DNA reads TGCGCCAGCAGCTTGGGGGCCCGGTGGCGGCCCCAACAAGAGACCCAGTACTTC. It codes for CASSLGARWRPQQETQYF.